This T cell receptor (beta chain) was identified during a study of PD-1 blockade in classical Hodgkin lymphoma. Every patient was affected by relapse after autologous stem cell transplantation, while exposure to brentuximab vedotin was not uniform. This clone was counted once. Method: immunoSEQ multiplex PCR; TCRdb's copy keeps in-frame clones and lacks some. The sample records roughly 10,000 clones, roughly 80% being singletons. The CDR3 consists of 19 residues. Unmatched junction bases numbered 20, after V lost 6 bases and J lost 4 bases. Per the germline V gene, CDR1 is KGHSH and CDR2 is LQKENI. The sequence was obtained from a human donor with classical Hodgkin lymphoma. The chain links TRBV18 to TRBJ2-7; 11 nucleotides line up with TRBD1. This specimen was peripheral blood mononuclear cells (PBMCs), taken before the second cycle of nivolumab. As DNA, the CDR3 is TGTGCCAGCTCGGGGACCGAGAACGAGCAGGGACAGGGGGGATACGAGCAGTACTTC. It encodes CASSGTENEQGQGGYEQYF.